Each of the 11 T cell receptor beta chains below was sequenced from the same sample in a study of cytomegalovirus exposure and HLA in healthy donors. Profiling relied on immunoSEQ multiplex PCR, and the TCRdb table lists in-frame clones only, not all of them. The sample lists 55,000 to 70,000 clones; roughly nine tenths were seen once. What was sequenced was PBMCs. The origin of the receptors is a woman under 40 in good health and CMV-seronegative.

This rearrangement joins TRBV7-3 to TRBJ1-1; 7 nucleotides agree with TRBD1. The V and J ends lost 2 bases and 1 base, in that order; junction bases with no gene match: 4. In germline, CDR1 is SGHTA, CDR2 FQGTGA. The CDR3 contains 15 residues. The CDR3 is CASSLLGQTNTEAFF. In nucleotides, the CDR3 is TGTGCCAGCAGCTTATTGGGACAGACGAACACTGAAGCTTTCTTT.

V usage is TRBV6-1 and J usage is TRBJ2-7; D remains unclear. Germline CDR1 reads MNHNS; CDR2 reads SASEGT. The CDR3 loop spans 12 amino acids. V was cut by 8 bases and J by 3 bases, with 11 bases left in between. CDR3 in DNA: TGTGCCAGCGGCCGGCTAGACTACGAGCAGTACTTC. It encodes CASGRLDYEQYF.

The chain is built from TRBV29-1 and TRBJ2-4; TRBD1 matches at 7 bases. From germline, CDR1 is SQVTM and CDR2 ANQGSEA. Losses at the gene ends were 1 base for V and 1 base for J; bases not matched to a gene: 4. The CDR3 has 15 amino acids. CDR3 DNA: TGCAGCGTTGAAGTGACAGGGTTTGCCAAAAACATTCAGTACTTC. It yields the protein CSVEVTGFAKNIQYF.

The count of this clone is one. V is TRBV30 and J is TRBJ2-7; 13 nucleotides line up with TRBD2. V was clipped by 5 bases and J by 7 bases; unmatched bases: 17. The CDR3 extends over 17 amino acids. CDR1 and CDR2 (germline): GTSNPN, SVGIG (reference sequence). The CDR3 reads CAWATGTSGTIGSEQYF. For the CDR3, the DNA is TGTGCCTGGGCCACCGGGACTAGCGGGACTATTGGTTCGGAGCAGTACTTC. The whole variable domain, remainder taken from reference TRBV30 and TRBJ2-7, is SQTIHQWPATLVQPVGSPLSLECTVEGTSNPNLYWYRQAAGRGLQLLFYSVGIGQISSEVPQNLSASRPQDRQFILSSKKLLLSDSGFYLCAWATGTSGTIGSEQYFGPGTRLTVT.

The chain is built from TRBV28 and TRBJ2-5; 9 positions match TRBD2. The trim removed 6 bases at V and 5 bases at J, leaving 10 bases unmatched. The CDR3 sequence is 15 residues long. Germline V gene data show CDR1 as MDHEN and CDR2 as SYDVKM. CDR3 amino acids: CASSWASGIGETQYF. In DNA form, the CDR3 reads TGTGCCAGCAGCTGGGCTAGCGGGATTGGGGAGACCCAGTACTTC.

The chain uses TRBV6-1 and TRBJ2-5, with D maybe TRBD1 (6 bases). This CDR3 comprises 12 residues. Germline V CDR1 and CDR2: MNHNS, SASEGT. V was cut by 6 bases and J by 5 bases, with 10 bases left in between. The CDR3 coding sequence is TGTGCCAGCAGGGGGACACCCGAGACCCAGTACTTC. It specifies CASRGTPETQYF.

The chain is built from TRBV4-1 and TRBJ2-1, with 7 positions matching TRBD1. V was pared by 4 bases and J by 4 bases, with 1 base of the junction left unmatched. CDR3 length equals 13 residues. CDR1 and CDR2 from the germline V gene are MGHRA and YSYEKL. The CDR3 protein is CASSPGQYNEQFF. The CDR3 nucleotides are TGCGCCAGCAGCCCGGGACAGTACAATGAGCAGTTCTTC.

V gene TRBV6-1 combines with J gene TRBJ1-5; D might be TRBD1 (6 bases). V lost 0 bases, J lost 0 bases, and 18 bases lay in between. The CDR3 is made up of 19 amino acids. In germline, CDR1 is MNHNS, CDR2 SASEGT. CDR3 coding DNA: TGTGCCAGCAGTGAAGCGCTATTGTGGGGGGGACATAGCAATCAGCCCCAGCATTTT. As protein: CASSEALLWGGHSNQPQHF.

The chain recombines TRBV7-2 with TRBJ2-6, with D unresolved. The CDR3 totals 15 residues. Germline V gene data show CDR1 as SGHTA and CDR2 as FQGNSA. The germline V and J ends were trimmed by 1 base and 0 bases, with 4 bases remaining between them. The DNA for the CDR3 is TGTGCCAGCAGCTTAGGGCACTCTGGGGCCAACGTCCTGACTTTC. It yields the protein CASSLGHSGANVLTF.

The gene calls are TRBV13 and TRBJ2-3, with TRBD2 identical over 7 bases. The germline gives CDR1 PRHDT, CDR2 FYEKMQ (reference sequence). This CDR3 region has 14 residues. V dropped 10 bases and J dropped 2; count of bases not matched to a gene: 9. CDR3 amino acids: CATAKTSVTDTQYF. The CDR3 DNA reads TGTGCCACCGCAAAAACTAGCGTCACAGATACGCAGTATTTT.

The chain is built from TRBV30 and TRBJ1-1, with TRBD1 identical over 7 bases. Germline V CDR1 and CDR2: GTSNPN, SVGIG (reference sequence). Trimming removed 1 base from V and 2 bases from J; junction bases left unmatched: 1. This CDR3 has 13 residues. CDR3 in DNA: TGTGCCTGGAGTGGACAGGGAAACACTGAAGCTTTCTTT. Its translation is CAWSGQGNTEAFF.